The clone carrying this T cell receptor (beta chain) showed up just once. This specimen comes from a study of cytotoxic CD8 clonotypes in ibrutinib-treated CLL. Study information: Productive templates per sample averaged roughly 230,000; productive rearrangements, 94,082.

Generated by immunoSEQ multiplex PCR, the TCRdb table keeps only in-frame clones and is missing some. The sample holds hundreds of thousands of clones, 60% to 75% seen once. Germline CDR1 is MNHEY and CDR2 is SMNVEV (reference sequence). This CDR3 comprises 13 residues. Trimming removed 8 bases at V and 5 bases at J, with 16 bases between. The source of this sequence is a human donor with chronic lymphocytic leukemia. The sample was PBMCs, taken after 24 months of ibrutinib treatment. The J gene is TRBJ2-7, the V gene TRBV27; D gene unclear. The DNA of the CDR3 is TGTGCCAGCGCAAAATGGAAGAATCACGAGCAGTACTTC. As protein: CASAKWKNHEQYF.